This TCR beta chain came from a study of T cell responses to AZD1222 COVID-19 vaccine. Regarding the study as a whole: CD4 TCRs covered the whole spike, strongest at regions 160-218 and 743-854. Most donors were white British and more were female, and clonal diversity was possibly underestimated. Repertoire sampling was restricted to post-peak T cell response timepoints.

Sequencing used immunoSEQ multiplex PCR; TCRdb keeps in-frame clones, though not all of them. The data contain roughly 90,000 clones, more than 80% of them singletons. About this clone itself: Antigen specificity is unknown.

This CDR3 contains 15 residues. The trim removed 5 bases at V and 6 bases at J, leaving 12 bases unmatched. Germline assignment: CDR1 SGDLS and CDR2 YYNGEE. This sequence joins TRBV9 and TRBJ2-3; 7 bases agree with TRBD2. The sequence derives from an adult who received the AZD1222 COVID-19 vaccine. The source material was peripheral blood, sampled 28 days after the second AZD1222 dose. CDR3 sequence reads: CASRPPGLPTDTQYF. For the CDR3, the DNA is TGTGCCAGCAGGCCTCCGGGACTACCGACCGATACGCAGTATTTT.